These 31 T cell receptor beta chains originate from one sample sequenced in a study of T cells expressing NK-cell markers (dated by TCRdb to about 2020). Library prep was done by 5' RACE. Instrument used: Illumina HiSeq 2000. TCRdb reprocessed the reads and assigns one entry to each CDR3 protein sequence, leaving out DNA. The sample's clone listing holds around 550,000 distinct CDR3 sequences. The top ten clones comprise roughly 3.5% of the sample. Sample: blood T cells: a sorted CD56 or NKG2C T cell subset, CD4+ or CD8+ T cells, or bulk PBMC T cells (not recorded which). These receptors came from a man aged 18 to 29 in good health. Donor details come from another sample of the same person, matched by shared clones.

The V and J genes are TRBV29-1 and TRBJ1-1; TCRdb's D call of TRBD1 is untestable without DNA. The CDR3 totals 11 residues. Germline CDR1 reads SQVTM; CDR2 reads ANQGSEA. CDR3 region: CSVGLQGEAFF.

The chain has TRBV29-1 and TRBJ2-3; TCRdb designates TRBD2, a call that cannot be tested without DNA. Per germline, CDR1 SQVTM and CDR2 ANQGSEA. The CDR3 covers 18 residues. The CDR3 sequence: CSVEDWIAGDASTDTQYF.

The rearrangement joins TRBV20-1 to TRBJ2-5. CDR1 is DFQATT and CDR2 is SNEGSKA in the germline V gene (reference sequence). The CDR3 spans 12 residues. CDR3 sequence reads: CSARGFAETQYF.

V gene TRBV14 combines with J gene TRBJ2-2. This CDR3 comprises 16 residues. Germline V CDR1 and CDR2: SGHDN, FVKESK. The CDR3: CASSQVLGVNTGELFF.

This rearrangement joins TRBV12-3 or TRBV12-4 to TRBJ2-7; TCRdb gives TRBD1 as the D gene, but with no DNA this cannot be confirmed. The CDR3 sequence is 14 residues long. The CDR3 sequence is CASSFRDEAYEQYF.

CDR3 in amino acids: CASSPDQGARTDTQYF. V usage is TRBV12-3 or TRBV12-4 and J usage is TRBJ2-3; TCRdb names TRBD1, which stays unverified in the absence of DNA. The CDR3 is made up of 16 amino acids.

The J gene is TRBJ2-3, the V gene TRBV20-1; the D call from TCRdb, TRBD1, cannot be confirmed without DNA. From germline, CDR1 is DFQATT and CDR2 SNEGSKA (reference sequence). The CDR3 is 15 residues long. The CDR3 protein is CSARDGGGSYDTQYF.

The CDR3 region is CASSLQGRGNQPQHF. The genes are TRBV5-1 and TRBJ1-5; TCRdb gives TRBD1 as the D gene, but with no DNA this cannot be confirmed. This CDR3 region has 15 residues. Germline assignment: CDR1 SGHRS and CDR2 YFSETQ.

The rearrangement links TRBV2 to TRBJ2-3; the D gene TCRdb calls, TRBD2, cannot be checked with no DNA. This CDR3 is built from 13 residues. Germline V CDR1 and CDR2: SNHLY, FYNNEI. The CDR3 is CAIRVGEADTQYF.

CDR3: CASSNNGVPQHF. The V and J genes are TRBV12-3 or TRBV12-4 and TRBJ1-5. This CDR3 is 12 amino acids long.

V is TRBV7-9 and J is TRBJ2-6; TCRdb designates TRBD2, a call that cannot be tested without DNA. In germline, CDR1 is SEHNR, CDR2 FQNEAQ (reference sequence). The CDR3 is made up of 17 amino acids. Here the CDR3 reads CASSFPTSGTGANVLTF.

This rearrangement joins TRBV12-3 or TRBV12-4 to TRBJ2-4; as DNA is missing, the TRBD2 call by TCRdb cannot be tested. The CDR3 length is 17 residues. CDR3 sequence reads: CASSPIAGALAKNIQYF.

V gene TRBV12-3 or TRBV12-4 combines with J gene TRBJ1-3. The CDR3 totals 14 residues. Here the CDR3 reads CASSLGVAGNTIYF.

The chain links TRBV27 to TRBJ2-1; TCRdb picks TRBD2, but there is no DNA to check that call. This CDR3 is built from 15 residues. Germline V gene sequence: CDR1 MNHEY, CDR2 SMNVEV (reference sequence). CDR3 amino acids: CASGRGTSGGNEQFF.

V is TRBV7-9 and J is TRBJ2-1; the D gene TCRdb calls, TRBD1, cannot be checked with no DNA. The germline gives CDR1 SEHNR, CDR2 FQNEAQ (reference sequence). The CDR3 length is 15 residues. CDR3 amino acids: CASSPFSGPKAEQFF.

J is TRBJ2-3 and V is TRBV12-3 or TRBV12-4; checking the TCRdb D call of TRBD2 is not possible without DNA. CDR3 size: 17 residues. This CDR3 reads CASSPRRLAASTDTQYF.

The chain joins TRBV24-1 to TRBJ2-1; TCRdb indicates TRBD2, and absent DNA this call remains unverified. The CDR3 loop spans 15 amino acids. CDR1 and CDR2 from the germline V gene are KGHDR and SFDVKD. The CDR3 protein is CATRGTSGNLYEQFF.

V usage is TRBV10-1 and J usage is TRBJ1-5; TCRdb's D gene call, TRBD1, goes unchecked for lack of DNA. The CDR3 sequence is 16 residues long. CDR1 and CDR2 (germline): WNHNN, SYGVQD (reference sequence). This chain's CDR3 is CARTDTGGAGNQPQHF.

The chain has TRBV9 and TRBJ2-1. The CDR3 runs 12 residues. Germline CDR1 is SGDLS and CDR2 is YYNGEE. CDR3 in amino acids: CASSGYGNEQFF.

J is TRBJ2-5 and V is TRBV12-3 or TRBV12-4; TCRdb proposes TRBD2, but this gene call is untestable without DNA. This CDR3 has 16 residues. CDR3 sequence reads: CASSLGSTSGQETQYF.

The chain uses TRBV18 and TRBJ2-4; TCRdb's D gene call, TRBD2, goes unchecked for lack of DNA. The CDR3 spans 18 residues. In germline, CDR1 is KGHSH, CDR2 LQKENI. The CDR3 protein is CASSPQRAERDLKNIQYF. The entire variable domain, with the rest obtained from reference TRBV18 and TRBJ2-4, is as follows: NAGVMQNPRHLVRRRGQEARLRCSPMKGHSHVYWYRQLPEEGLKFMVYLQKENIIDESGMPKERFSAEFPKEGPSILRIQQVVRGDSAAYFCASSPQRAERDLKNIQYFGAGTRLSVL.

The gene calls are TRBV6-1 and TRBJ2-4; the TRBD1 assignment by TCRdb is unverifiable without DNA. The length of the CDR3 is 14 residues. Germline CDR1 reads MNHNS; CDR2 reads SASEGT. The CDR3 sequence is CASNDPETGAPRYF.

The chain links TRBV29-1 to TRBJ2-1; TCRdb gives TRBD2 as the D gene, but with no DNA this cannot be confirmed. From germline, CDR1 is SQVTM and CDR2 ANQGSEA. CDR3 length: 17 amino acids. The CDR3 sequence: CSVEKREAQFSYNEQFF.

CDR3 protein: CAISDRLGPKGLGQYF. The chain links TRBV10-3 to TRBJ2-3; the TCRdb D gene call, TRBD2, has no DNA to confirm it. This CDR3 region has 16 residues. Germline assignment: CDR1 ENHRY and CDR2 SYGVKD.

V usage is TRBV20-1 and J usage is TRBJ2-7; TCRdb names TRBD1, which stays unverified in the absence of DNA. Germline V gene sequence: CDR1 DFQATT, CDR2 SNEGSKA (reference sequence). The CDR3 is 14 residues long. Here the CDR3 reads CSATKLGTYYEQYF.

The chain recombines TRBV12-3 or TRBV12-4 with TRBJ2-4; the TRBD2 assignment by TCRdb is unverifiable without DNA. The CDR3 consists of 19 residues. CDR3 region: CASSSDSSGFSRAGNIQYF.

The V call is TRBV6-4, the J call TRBJ2-1. This CDR3 spans 13 amino acids. CDR1 and CDR2 from the germline V gene are MRHNA and SNTAGT. CDR3 in amino acids: CASASGARNEQFF.

The chain links TRBV29-1 to TRBJ1-3. Germline V gene lookup returns CDR1 SQVTM and CDR2 ANQGSEA. The CDR3 consists of 15 residues. The chain's CDR3 is CSVETGRASGNTIYF.

The V gene is TRBV7-8, the J gene TRBJ2-1; the D gene TCRdb calls, TRBD2, cannot be checked with no DNA. In germline, CDR1 is SGHVS, CDR2 FQNEAQ. CDR3 length: 16 amino acids. The CDR3 loop is CASTRLRRASYNEQFF.

The rearrangement links TRBV20-1 to TRBJ1-5; TCRdb selects TRBD1, and the lack of DNA leaves this call unchecked. CDR1 is DFQATT, CDR2 SNEGSKA, per germline (reference sequence). This CDR3 is built from 16 residues. This CDR3 is CSARDPGQGGDQPQHF.

This rearrangement joins TRBV5-5 to TRBJ1-1. The CDR3 is 12 residues long. CDR1 is SGHKS and CDR2 is YYEKEE in the germline V gene (reference sequence). CDR3 loop: CASSLPGDEAFF.